The source of this T cell receptor beta chain is a study of blood T cell repertoires in COVID-19. The ends lost 4 bases at V and 6 bases at J; junction bases unmatched: 10. Germline V CDR1 and CDR2: SGHTA, FQGNSA. The CDR3 consists of 16 residues. Sequencing was performed with immunoSEQ multiplex PCR; in TCRdb, only in-frame clones are kept and a portion is missing. The sample holds 140,000 to 150,000 clones; around 84% are singletons and the top ten take 4.5% to 6%. Participant ages covered about 18 to 95 years across 25 or so US areas. In the 2 weeks before study entry, exposed participants met a COVID-19 case, which was PCR-confirmed or clinician-diagnosed.

The chain is built from TRBV7-2 and TRBJ2-7, with 12 positions matching TRBD2. The clonotype originates from a woman aged 45-60 years who had been exposed to COVID-19. The specimen was PBMCs or T cells enriched from blood (not recorded which). This chain's CDR3 is CASSSLPLAGGPEQYF. DNA of the CDR3: TGTGCCAGCAGCTCCCTTCCCCTAGCGGGAGGGCCCGAGCAGTACTTC.